This T cell receptor beta chain was recovered during a study of blood T cell repertoires in COVID-19 (dated by TCRdb to about 2020). Regarding the complete study: The collaborator samples originated in the United States, Italy and Spain and spanned the acute and convalescent phases of COVID-19. The material from the prospective study consisted of cDNA or gDNA derived from T cells, B-cell-depleted T cells, or PBMCs. Samples were obtained from the ongoing ImmuneRACE study (first 160 participants) and from 1,254 subjects provided by 6 global collaborators. A de-identified subject ID, COVID-19 status, age in years and sex were almost always included in the sample metadata. Where available, HLA class I and class II types were taken from metadata supplied by the sample provider and were not determined by assay-based typing. The repertoires were released in a freely available public database meant as a resource for research on the immune response to SARS-CoV-2. Deeply sampled blood TCRbeta repertoires from subjects exposed to, actively infected with, or recovered from COVID-19 were included in the dataset.

TCRbeta CDR3 regions were amplified from genomic DNA using the immunoSEQ Assay, a bias-controlled multiplex PCR. In the paper's pipeline: Within the assay, amplification of reference gene primers was used to estimate how many nucleated cells each sample contained. To quantify the absolute abundance of each unique TCRbeta CDR3 rearrangement, sequence reads were collapsed and filtered. Productive Simpson clonality was computed per sample as the square root of Simpson's diversity index over productive rearrangements. TCRdb re-hosts the immuneACCESS table, in-frame sequences only. Its copies lack some clones; in the studies checked, an unresolved V gene accounts for under half of them, and the cause for the rest is not known. D and trimming come from the DNA, and the V and J calls and clone size come from that table. For this sample there are about 210,000 clones; 70% to 85% appear just once. About 7.8% of the sample belongs to the ten largest clones.

Note on this clone: No cognate antigen has been identified for it. No clone much larger than this one lies a single base away; base qualities are absent.

At one collaborating source in Seattle, patients were enrolled during active infection and were followed longitudinally through the course of disease. Collaborating institutions collected whole blood in K2EDTA tubes following their own protocols. For TCRbeta analysis, collaborator samples were shipped as frozen whole blood, as isolated PBMCs, or as DNA extracted from either sample type. Broader findings and caveats from the paper: How much clinical and demographic metadata was included differed by source and by participant, and the metadata was provided uncurated.

The TCR comes from a woman of 80 years or more with COVID-19, enrolled during active disease. Sequenced: peripheral blood.

The CDR3 region: CASSSAGATGGYTF. The DNA is TGTGCCAGCAGCTCGGCAGGGGCTACAGGCGGCTACACCTTC. The chain employs TRBV9 and TRBJ1-2, and the D gene may be TRBD1, 6 bases matching. CDR1 SGDLS and CDR2 YYNGEE were looked up in the germline V gene. Counted from cysteine to phenylalanine, this CDR3 has 14 amino acids. Only CDR3 DNA remains: 42 bases, in frame from the first base. Deletion took 4 bases off V and 8 bases off J, with a span of 18 bases between the germline ends.